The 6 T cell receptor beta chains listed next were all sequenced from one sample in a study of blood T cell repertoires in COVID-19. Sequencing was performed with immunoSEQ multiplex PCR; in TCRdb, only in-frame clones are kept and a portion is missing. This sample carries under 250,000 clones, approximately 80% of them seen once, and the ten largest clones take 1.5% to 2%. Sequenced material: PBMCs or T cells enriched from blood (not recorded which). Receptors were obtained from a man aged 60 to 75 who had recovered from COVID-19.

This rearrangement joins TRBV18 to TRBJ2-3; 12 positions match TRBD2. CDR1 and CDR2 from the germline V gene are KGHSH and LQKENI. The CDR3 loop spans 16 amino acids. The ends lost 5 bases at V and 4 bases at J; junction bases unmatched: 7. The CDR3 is CASSKTSGGLPDTQYF. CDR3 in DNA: TGTGCCAGCTCAAAAACTAGCGGGGGGCTGCCAGATACGCAGTATTTT.

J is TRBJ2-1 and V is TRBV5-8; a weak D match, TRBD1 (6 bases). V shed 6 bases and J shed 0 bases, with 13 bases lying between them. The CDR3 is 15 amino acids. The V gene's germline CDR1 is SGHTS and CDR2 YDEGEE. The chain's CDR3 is CASKRQVRSYNEQFF. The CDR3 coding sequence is TGTGCCAGCAAAAGACAGGTCCGCTCCTACAATGAGCAGTTCTTC.

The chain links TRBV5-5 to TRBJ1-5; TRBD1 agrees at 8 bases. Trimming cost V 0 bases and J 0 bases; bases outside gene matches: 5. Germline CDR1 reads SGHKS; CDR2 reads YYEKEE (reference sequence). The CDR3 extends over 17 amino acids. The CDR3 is CASSLDRGSASNQPQHF. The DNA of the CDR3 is TGTGCCAGCAGCTTGGACAGGGGGTCTGCTAGCAATCAGCCCCAGCATTTT.

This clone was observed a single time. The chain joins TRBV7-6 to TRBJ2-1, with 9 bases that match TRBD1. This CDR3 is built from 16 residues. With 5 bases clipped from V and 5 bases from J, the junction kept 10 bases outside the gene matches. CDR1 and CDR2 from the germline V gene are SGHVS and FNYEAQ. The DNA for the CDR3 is TGTGCCAGCAGCCCCTCAGGGGACAGGGTCAACAATGAGCAGTTCTTC. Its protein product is CASSPSGDRVNNEQFF.

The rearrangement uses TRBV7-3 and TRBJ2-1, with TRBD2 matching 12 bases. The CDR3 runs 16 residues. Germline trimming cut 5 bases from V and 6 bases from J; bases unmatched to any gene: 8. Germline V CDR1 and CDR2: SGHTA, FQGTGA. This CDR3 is CASSQPSGGAFNEQFF. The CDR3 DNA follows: TGTGCCAGCAGCCAGCCTAGCGGGGGGGCCTTCAATGAGCAGTTCTTC.

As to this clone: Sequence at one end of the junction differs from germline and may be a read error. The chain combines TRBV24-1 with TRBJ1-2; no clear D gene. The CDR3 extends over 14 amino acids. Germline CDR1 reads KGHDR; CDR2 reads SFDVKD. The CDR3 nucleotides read TGTGCCACCAGTGATCCGAGTGCGAACTATGGCTACATCTTC. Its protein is CATSDPSANYGYIF.